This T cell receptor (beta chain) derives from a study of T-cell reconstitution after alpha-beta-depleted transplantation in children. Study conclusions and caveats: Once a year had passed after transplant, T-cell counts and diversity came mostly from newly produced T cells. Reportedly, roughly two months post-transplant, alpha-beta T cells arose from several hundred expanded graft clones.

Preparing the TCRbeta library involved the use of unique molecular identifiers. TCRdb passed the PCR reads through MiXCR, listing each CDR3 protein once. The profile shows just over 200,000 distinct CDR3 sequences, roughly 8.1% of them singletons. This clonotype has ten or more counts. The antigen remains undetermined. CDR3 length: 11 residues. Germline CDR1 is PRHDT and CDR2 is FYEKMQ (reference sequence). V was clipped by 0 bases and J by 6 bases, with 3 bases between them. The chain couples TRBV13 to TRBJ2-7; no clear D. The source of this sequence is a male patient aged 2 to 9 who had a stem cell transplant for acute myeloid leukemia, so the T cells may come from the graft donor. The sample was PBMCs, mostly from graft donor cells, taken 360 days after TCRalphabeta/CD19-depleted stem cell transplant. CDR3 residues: CASSLGPEQYF. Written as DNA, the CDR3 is TGTGCCAGCAGCTTAGGTCCCGAGCAGTACTTC.